This TCR beta chain originates from a study of OX40 agonist ivuxolimab in advanced cancers. Samples of blood were obtained at baseline, on cycle 4 day 1, and on cycle 7 day 1. Study outcomes and limitations: Among T cells, CD8+ cells averaged more expanded clones than CD4+ cells.

There are 14 residues in the CDR3. V lost 2 bases and J 3 bases, leaving 11 bases between the germline ends. The germline gives CDR1 SGHAT, CDR2 FQNNGV. Concerning this clone itself: Its antigen is undetermined.

TCRdb keeps only in-frame clones here, not all; method: immunoSEQ multiplex PCR. Of around 75,000 clones listed, nearly 90% are singletons. The chain recombines TRBV11-2 with TRBJ2-7, with D possibly matching TRBD1 (5 bases). Source: CD4+ or CD8+ T cells sorted from blood, taken in a trial of the OX40 agonist ivuxolimab. This clonotype was obtained from an adult with an advanced solid tumor such as melanoma, head and neck, liver or kidney cancer. DNA for the CDR3: TGTGCCAGCAGCTTACAGGGTCGGGTCTACGAGCAGTACTTC. This gives the protein CASSLQGRVYEQYF.